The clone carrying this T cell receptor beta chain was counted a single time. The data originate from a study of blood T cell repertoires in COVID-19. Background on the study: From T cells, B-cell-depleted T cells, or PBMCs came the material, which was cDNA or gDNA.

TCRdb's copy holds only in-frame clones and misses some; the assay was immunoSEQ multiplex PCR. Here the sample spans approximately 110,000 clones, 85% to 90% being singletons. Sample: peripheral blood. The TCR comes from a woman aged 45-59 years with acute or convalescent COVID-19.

In DNA, the CDR3 is TGCAGCGTTTTAGATCGGACAGGCGAGCAGTACTTC. Amino acid sequence: CSVLDRTGEQYF. The genes are TRBV29-1 and TRBJ2-7, with 7 bases aligning to TRBD1. The CDR3 loop spans 12 amino acids. The V gene end was trimmed by 5 bases and the J gene end by 6 bases; junction bases not matched to a gene: 7. Germline V gives CDR1 SQVTM, CDR2 ANQGSEA.